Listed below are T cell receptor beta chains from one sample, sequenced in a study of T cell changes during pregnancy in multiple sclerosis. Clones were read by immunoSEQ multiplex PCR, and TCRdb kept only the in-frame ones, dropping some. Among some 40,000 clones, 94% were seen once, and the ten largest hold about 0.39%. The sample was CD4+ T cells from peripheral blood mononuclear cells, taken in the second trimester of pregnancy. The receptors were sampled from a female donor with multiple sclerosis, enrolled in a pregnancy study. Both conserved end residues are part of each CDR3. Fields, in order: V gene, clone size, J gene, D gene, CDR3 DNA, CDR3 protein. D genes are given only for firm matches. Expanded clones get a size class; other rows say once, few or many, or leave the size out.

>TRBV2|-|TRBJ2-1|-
TGTGCCTCCGACCAGGCCAATGAGCAGTTCTTC
CASDQANEQFF
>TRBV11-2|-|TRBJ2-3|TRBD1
TGTGCCAGCAGCTTAGCTGGGGGCAGGGGGCAAGTAGATACGCAGTATTTT
CASSLAGGRGQVDTQYF
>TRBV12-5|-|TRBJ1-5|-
TGTGCTAGTGGTTTGTCATTGGGGGGACATCAGCCCCAGCATTTT
CASGLSLGGHQPQHF
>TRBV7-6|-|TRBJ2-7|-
TGTGCCAGCAGCCCCCGACAGCTTCCCTACGAGCAGTACTTC
CASSPRQLPYEQYF
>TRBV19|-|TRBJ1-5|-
TGTGCCAGTAGTATGAACAGGTGGGGGGATCAGCCCCAGCATTTT
CASSMNRWGDQPQHF
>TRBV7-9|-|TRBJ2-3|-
TGTGCCAGCAGCTTAGGAGTGGGAGCAGATACGCAGTATTTT
CASSLGVGADTQYF
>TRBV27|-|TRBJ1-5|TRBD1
TGTGCCACCCGGGCCCGGGGGACAGGGGGCAGTCAGCCCCAGCATTTT
CATRARGTGGSQPQHF
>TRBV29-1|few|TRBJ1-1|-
TGCAGCGTTGACGATCCGGGCCAGGGGCACACTGAAGCTTTCTTT
CSVDDPGQGHTEAFF
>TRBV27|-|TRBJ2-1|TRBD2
TGTGCCAGCAGTTCTTTGGGACTAGCCCACAATGAGCAGTTCTTC
CASSSLGLAHNEQFF
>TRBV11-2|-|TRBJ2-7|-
TGTGCCAGCAGCTTAGGGGTAGCGCGGATCGCCTACGAGCAGTACTTC
CASSLGVARIAYEQYF
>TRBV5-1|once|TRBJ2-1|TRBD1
TGCGCCAGCAGCTCCTGGGACAGGGGCGCGAATGAGCAGTTCTTC
CASSSWDRGANEQFF
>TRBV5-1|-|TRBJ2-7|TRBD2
TGCGCCAGCAGCTCGGGACTAGCGGGTTCCTACGAGCAGTACTTC
CASSSGLAGSYEQYF
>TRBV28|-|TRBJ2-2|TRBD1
TGTGCCAGCAGGAGGGACAGCTTGAACACCGGGGAGCTGTTTTTT
CASRRDSLNTGELFF
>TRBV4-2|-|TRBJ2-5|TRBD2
TGTGCCAGCAGCCCAGGAGGCGGGGGGAACCAAGAGACCCAGTACTTC
CASSPGGGGNQETQYF
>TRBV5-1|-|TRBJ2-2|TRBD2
TGCGCCAGCAGCCCCCGGACTAGCGGGGGGCCGAGTACCGGGGAGCTGTTTTTT
CASSPRTSGGPSTGELFF
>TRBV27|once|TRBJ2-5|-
TGTGCCAGCAGCCCTACGGGGTACCAAGAGACCCAGTACTTC
CASSPTGYQETQYF
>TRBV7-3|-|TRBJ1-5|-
TGTGCCAGCACCCCAGACTCATTCCCGGGCGGGGATGATCAGCCCCAGCATTTT
CASTPDSFPGGDDQPQHF
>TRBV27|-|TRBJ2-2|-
TGTGCCAGCAGTCCTCCGACAGGGAACACCGGGGAGCTGTTTTTT
CASSPPTGNTGELFF
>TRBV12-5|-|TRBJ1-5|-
TGTGCTAGTGGTTTGGTATCAGGGAGGGGCAGTGGTCAGCCCCAGCATTTT
CASGLVSGRGSGQPQHF
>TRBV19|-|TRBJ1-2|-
TGTGCCAGTAGTCTAAGACTAAAAGATGGCTACACCTTC
CASSLRLKDGYTF
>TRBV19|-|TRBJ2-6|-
TGTGCCAGTAGTAGGAGTGGGGCCAACGTCCTGACTTTC
CASSRSGANVLTF
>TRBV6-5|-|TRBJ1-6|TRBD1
TGTGCCAGCAGTTGGAGCGGGACAGGGGATTCACCCCTCCACTTT
CASSWSGTGDSPLHF
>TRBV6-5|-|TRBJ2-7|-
TGTGCCAGCAGAGCAACCGGGACAACCCTTTACGAGCAGTACTTC
CASRATGTTLYEQYF
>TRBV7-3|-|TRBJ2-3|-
TGTGCCAGCAGCCCCGTGCGGGGCACAGAGACGCAGTATTTT
CASSPVRGTETQYF
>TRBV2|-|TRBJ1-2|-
TGTGCCAGCAGTGAACAGGGAAACTATGGCTACACCTTC
CASSEQGNYGYTF
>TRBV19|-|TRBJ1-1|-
TGTGCCAGTAGTCGGAACAGGGTGAACACTGAAGCTTTCTTT
CASSRNRVNTEAFF
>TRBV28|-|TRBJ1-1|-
TGTGCCAGCAGTCGAACACAGGGTATTGAAGCTTTCTTT
CASSRTQGIEAFF
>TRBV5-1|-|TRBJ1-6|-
TGCGCCAGCAGATACAGCCGGAATAATTCACCCCTCCACTTT
CASRYSRNNSPLHF
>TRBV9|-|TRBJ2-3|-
TGTGCCAGCAGCGTGGAGGGGAGCACAGATACGCAGTATTTT
CASSVEGSTDTQYF
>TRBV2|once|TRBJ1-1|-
TGTGCCAGCAGTGAAGAAGTGGCGGGGAACACTGAAGCTTTCTTT
CASSEEVAGNTEAFF
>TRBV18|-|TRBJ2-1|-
TGTGCCAGCTCACCCGACACAAACCACGGTGAGCAGTTCTTC
CASSPDTNHGEQFF
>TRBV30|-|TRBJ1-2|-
TGTGCCTGGAGTCACAATCCCAGGGGCGGCGGCTACACCTTC
CAWSHNPRGGGYTF
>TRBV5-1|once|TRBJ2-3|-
TGCGCCAGCAGCAAGAGGCGGGTCACAGATACGCAGTATTTT
CASSKRRVTDTQYF
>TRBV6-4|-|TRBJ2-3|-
TGTGCCAGCAGTCGAGACAGGACGCCCACAGATACGCAGTATTTT
CASSRDRTPTDTQYF
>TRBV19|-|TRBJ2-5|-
TGTGCCAGTAGTGGAGGGGTTCGTCCGGAGACCCAGTACTTC
CASSGGVRPETQYF
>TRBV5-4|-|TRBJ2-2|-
TGTGCCAGCAGCTTGGAGAGTAGCGGCCTTCTCACCGGGGAGCTGTTTTTT
CASSLESSGLLTGELFF
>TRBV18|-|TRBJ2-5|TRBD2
TGTGCCAGCTCACCACCGTCCCTAGCGGGAAGTAGAGAGACCCAGTACTTC
CASSPPSLAGSRETQYF
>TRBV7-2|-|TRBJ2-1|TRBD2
TGTGCCAGCAGCTTAGCGCGGCTAGCGGGAGGAGCCGCAGTGGAGTTCTTC
CASSLARLAGGAAVEFF
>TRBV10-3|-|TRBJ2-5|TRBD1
TGTGCCATCGGACAGGATAGGGACATCCCCCAGTACTTC
CAIGQDRDIPQYF
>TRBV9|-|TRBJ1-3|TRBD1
TGTGCCAGCAGCGTAGAGGACGGGACAGCGAGCTCTGGAAACACCATATATTTT
CASSVEDGTASSGNTIYF
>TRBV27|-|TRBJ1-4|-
TGTGCCAGCAGCCCTTGGGGGCGGGATGAAAAACTGTTTTTT
CASSPWGRDEKLFF
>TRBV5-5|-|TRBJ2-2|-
TGTGCCAGCAGCTTGTTAGATTCGAACACCGGGGAGCTGTTTTTT
CASSLLDSNTGELFF
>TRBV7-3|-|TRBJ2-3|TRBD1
TGTGCCAGCAGCCACCAACAGGGGGCAAGCACAGATACGCAGTATTTT
CASSHQQGASTDTQYF
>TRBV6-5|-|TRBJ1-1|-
TGTGCCAGCAGTTACTCCCAGGGTTCCACTGAAGCTTTCTTT
CASSYSQGSTEAFF